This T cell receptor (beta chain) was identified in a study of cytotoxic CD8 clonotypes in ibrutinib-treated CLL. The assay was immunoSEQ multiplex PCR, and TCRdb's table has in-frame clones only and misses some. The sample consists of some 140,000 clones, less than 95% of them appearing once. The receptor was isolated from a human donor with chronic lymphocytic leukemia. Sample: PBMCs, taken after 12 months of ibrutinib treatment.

The CDR3 region is CASSPVGGGINPNIQYF. For the CDR3, the DNA is TGTGCCAGCAGCCCAGTCGGAGGTGGAATCAATCCGAACATTCAGTACTTC. The genes are TRBV7-6 and TRBJ2-4; TRBD2 might be the D (5 bases). The V gene lost 5 bases and the J gene lost 7 bases, with 24 bases spanning the gap. This CDR3 comprises 17 residues. Germline-derived CDR1 and CDR2 are SGHVS and FNYEAQ. Drawing the rest from reference TRBV7-6 and TRBJ2-4, the complete variable domain is GAGVSQSPRYKVTKRGQDVALRCDPISGHVSLYWYRQALGQGPEFLTYFNYEAQQDKSGLPNDRFSAERPEGSISTLTIQRTEQRDSAMYRCASSPVGGGINPNIQYFGAGTRLSVL.